This TCR beta chain is from a study of T-cell reconstitution after alpha-beta-depleted transplantation in children. With respect to this clonotype: Its specificity is not known.

Points from the study as a whole: It was reported that alpha-beta T cells came from several hundred expanded graft clones (about two months after transplant). A year post-transplant, T-cell counts and diversity derived mostly from newly produced T cells. Several patients had high TCRbeta diversity at day 60; it came from surviving recipient T cells and thymic progenitors.

Germline trimming cut 11 bases from V and 2 bases from J; bases unmatched to any gene: 18. This CDR3 comprises 19 residues. Preparation of the TCRbeta library used unique molecular identifiers. TCRdb re-called the PCR reads with MiXCR, one entry per CDR3 protein. Among some 50,000 distinct CDR3 sequences listed, 7.5% to 10% were seen once. This chain connects TRBV12-3 or TRBV12-4 to TRBJ2-5; 15 bases fit TRBD2. The sequenced sample was PBMCs, mostly from graft donor cells, obtained 60 days after TCRalphabeta/CD19-depleted stem cell transplant. This TCR came from a male patient aged 2-15 years who had a stem cell transplant for chronic granulomatous disease, so the T cells may come from the graft donor. The DNA of the CDR3 is TGTGCCTTCAGCCTCGCGGGACTAGCGGGAGGTTGGGGTCAAGAGACCCAGTACTTC. Amino acid sequence: CAFSLAGLAGGWGQETQYF.